This T cell receptor beta chain was sequenced during a study of blood T cell repertoires in COVID-19. This CDR3 spans 16 amino acids. CDR1 is SNHLY, CDR2 FYNNEI, per germline. The V gene end was trimmed by 1 base and the J gene end by 7 bases; junction bases not matched to a gene: 10. Methods used by the authors: Amplification from reference gene primers served as the basis for estimated nucleated cell counts. Generated by immunoSEQ multiplex PCR, the TCRdb table keeps only in-frame clones and is missing some. The V and J calls and clone size were taken over from that table, and D and trimming were inferred from the DNA. The data contain some 260,000 clones, roughly 80% of them singletons. This clone was observed once.

The V gene is TRBV2, the J gene TRBJ2-7; the match to TRBD2 covers 10 bases. Input material: peripheral blood. The sequence was collected from a man older than 75 with acute or convalescent COVID-19. The CDR3 region has the DNA TGTGCCAGCAGTGAAGGTAGCGGGAGGACTCTTTGGGAGCAGTACTTC. Translated, it gives CASSEGSGRTLWEQYF. The full variable domain, with the rest looked up from reference TRBV2 and TRBJ2-7, is EPEVTQTPSHQVTQMGQEVILRCVPISNHLYFYWYRQILGQKVEFLVSFYNNEISEKSEIFDDQFSVERPDGSNFTLKIRSTKLEDSAMYFCASSEGSGRTLWEQYFGPGTRLTVT.